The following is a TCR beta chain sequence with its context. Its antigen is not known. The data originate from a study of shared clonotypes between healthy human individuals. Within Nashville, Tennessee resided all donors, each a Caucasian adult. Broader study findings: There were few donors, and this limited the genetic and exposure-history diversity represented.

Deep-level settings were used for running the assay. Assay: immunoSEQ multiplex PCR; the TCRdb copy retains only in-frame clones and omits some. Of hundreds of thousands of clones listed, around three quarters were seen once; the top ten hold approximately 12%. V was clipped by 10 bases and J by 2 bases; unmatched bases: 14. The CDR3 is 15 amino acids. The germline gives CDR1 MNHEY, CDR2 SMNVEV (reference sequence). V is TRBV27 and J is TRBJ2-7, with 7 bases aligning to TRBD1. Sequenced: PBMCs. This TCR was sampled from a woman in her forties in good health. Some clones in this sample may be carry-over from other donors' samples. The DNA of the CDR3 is TGTGCCACAGTCGGATGGGGCAGGGGGACCTACGAGCAGTACTTC. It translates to CATVGWGRGTYEQYF.